A single sample gave rise to the 6 T cell receptor beta chains below, sequenced in a study of T cell responses to AZD1222 COVID-19 vaccine (TCRdb year 2021). Library prep was done by the immunoSEQ multiplex PCR assay. The table was pulled from immuneACCESS by TCRdb, which kept in-frame rearrangements only. Such tables lose some clones; where checked, under half of the loss comes from unresolved V genes, and the rest has no known cause. Across this sample there are some 150,000 clones, with 88% seen only once. Roughly 2.9% of the sample lies in the top ten. The time point label, as the study defines it: baseline before first vaccination. The sequencing here drew on peripheral blood, taken on day 0 of AZD1222 vaccination. The receptors come from an adult in good health.

The J gene is TRBJ1-1, the V gene TRBV19, with a possible D match to TRBD1 (5 bases). This CDR3 has 15 amino acids. The germline V gene has CDR1 LNHDA and CDR2 SQIVND (reference sequence). V was trimmed by 2 bases and J by 3 bases, leaving 13 bases between them. The CDR3 region is CASSILYRPDTEAFF. The CDR3 DNA reads as TGTGCCAGTAGTATACTCTACAGGCCAGACACTGAAGCTTTCTTT. Variable domain in full (rest from reference TRBV19 and TRBJ1-1): DGGITQSPKYLFRKEGQNVTLSCEQNLNHDAMYWYRQDPGQGLRLIYYSQIVNDFQKGDIAEGYSVSREKKESFPLTVTSAQKNPTAFYLCASSILYRPDTEAFFGQGTRLTVV.

On this clone itself: Other DNA sequences from this sample encode an identical CDR3 as well. The rearrangement links TRBV6-1 to TRBJ1-4; perhaps TRBD1 as D (6 bases). Trimming shortened V by 2 bases and J by 1 base, and 14 bases separated the two germline ends. Germline assignment: CDR1 MNHNS and CDR2 SASEGT. This CDR3 contains 17 residues. CDR3 sequence reads: CASSERRGAGTNEKLFF. CDR3 DNA: TGTGCCAGCAGTGAAAGGAGGGGGGCGGGAACTAATGAAAAACTGTTTTTT.

The J gene is TRBJ2-7, the V gene TRBV19; D remains ambiguous. Germline V CDR1 and CDR2: LNHDA, SQIVND (reference sequence). This CDR3 is 13 amino acids long. The V end lost 5 bases, the J end lost 7 bases, and 15 bases lay between the germline ends. In nucleotides, the CDR3 is TGTGCCAGTAGTCCCTCTTCGGTGGGGGAGCAGTACTTC. Amino acid sequence: CASSPSSVGEQYF.

The genes are TRBV5-6 and TRBJ1-2; a possible D gene is TRBD1 (6 bases). The CDR3 has 15 amino acids. Germline-derived CDR1 and CDR2 are SGHDT and YYEEEE. The V end lost 0 bases, the J end lost 5 bases, and 14 bases lay between the germline ends. In nucleotides, the CDR3 is TGTGCCAGCAGCTTGGACAGGGAAGAATGGTATGGCTACACCTTC. Translation gives CASSLDREEWYGYTF.

The rearrangement uses TRBV2 and TRBJ1-6; D is undetermined. Per the germline V gene, CDR1 is SNHLY and CDR2 is FYNNEI. V lost 8 bases and J 0 bases, leaving 14 bases between the germline ends. The CDR3 spans 16 residues. The CDR3 spells CASLPSGSSYNSPLHF. The CDR3 region has the DNA TGTGCCAGCCTACCCTCGGGGAGCTCCTATAATTCACCCCTCCACTTT.

The chain recombines TRBV5-4 with TRBJ2-7, with D tentatively TRBD1 (7 bases). The length of the CDR3 is 14 residues. The V and J ends lost 4 bases and 4 bases respectively, with 15 bases between them. Germline V CDR1 and CDR2: SGHNT, YYREEE (reference sequence). Written as DNA, the CDR3 is TGTGCCAGCAGCCCGGGGGACAGAAAATACGAGCAGTACTTC. Encoded protein: CASSPGDRKYEQYF. Full variable domain (outside the CDR3, taken from reference TRBV5-4 and TRBJ2-7): ETGVTQSPTHLIKTRGQQVTLRCSSQSGHNTVSWYQQALGQGPQFIFQYYREEENGRGNFPPRFSGLQFPNYSSELNVNALELDDSALYLCASSPGDRKYEQYFGPGTRLTVT.